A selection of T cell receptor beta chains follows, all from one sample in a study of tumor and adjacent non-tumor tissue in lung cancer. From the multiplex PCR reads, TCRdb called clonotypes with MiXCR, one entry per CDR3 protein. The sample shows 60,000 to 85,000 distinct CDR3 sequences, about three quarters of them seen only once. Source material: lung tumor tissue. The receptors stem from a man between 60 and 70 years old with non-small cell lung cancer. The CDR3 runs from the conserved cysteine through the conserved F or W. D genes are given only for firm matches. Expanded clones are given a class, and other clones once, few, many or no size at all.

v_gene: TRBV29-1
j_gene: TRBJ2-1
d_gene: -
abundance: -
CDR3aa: CSVEWEYGDGLSNEQFF
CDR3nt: TGCAGCGTTGAATGGGAATACGGGGACGGCCTTTCCAATGAGCAGTTCTTC

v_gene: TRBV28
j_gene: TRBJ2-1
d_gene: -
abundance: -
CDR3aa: CASSLSRNEQFF
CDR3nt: TGTGCCAGCAGTTTATCCCGTAATGAGCAGTTCTTC

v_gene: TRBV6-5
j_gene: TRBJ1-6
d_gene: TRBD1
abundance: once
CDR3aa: CASGPPGQLNSPLHF
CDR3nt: TGTGCTAGCGGACCCCCGGGACAGCTAAATTCACCCCTCCACTTT

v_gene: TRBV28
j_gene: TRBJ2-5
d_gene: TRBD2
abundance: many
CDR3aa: CASSSLDRGVLETQYF
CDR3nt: TGTGCCAGCAGTTCCCTAGACCGGGGGGTCCTAGAGACCCAGTACTTC

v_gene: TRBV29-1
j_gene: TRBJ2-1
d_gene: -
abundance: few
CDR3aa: CSAEQWEKNEQFF
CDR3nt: TGCAGCGCAGAGCAGTGGGAAAAGAATGAGCAGTTCTTC

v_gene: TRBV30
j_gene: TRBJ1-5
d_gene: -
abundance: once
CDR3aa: CAWSHMAESNQPQHF
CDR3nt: TGTGCCTGGAGCCATATGGCCGAGAGCAATCAGCCCCAGCATTTT

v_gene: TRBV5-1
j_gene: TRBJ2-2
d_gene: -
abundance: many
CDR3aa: CASSLEGQNTGELFF
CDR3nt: TGCGCCAGCAGCTTGGAGGGACAGAACACCGGGGAGCTGTTTTTT

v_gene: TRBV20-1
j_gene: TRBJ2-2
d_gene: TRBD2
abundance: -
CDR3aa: CSTSLAGGQEIGELLF
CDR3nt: TGCAGTACTAGTTTAGCGGGAGGGCAGGAGATCGGGGAGCTGCTTTTT

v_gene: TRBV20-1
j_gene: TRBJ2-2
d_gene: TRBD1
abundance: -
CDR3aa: CSVGTGRFGELYF
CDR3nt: TGCAGTGTTGGGACAGGGAGGTTCGGGGAGCTCTATTTT

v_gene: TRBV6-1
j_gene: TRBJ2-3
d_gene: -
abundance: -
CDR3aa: CASRLIRSIDTQYF
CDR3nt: TGTGCCAGCCGATTGATTAGAAGCATAGATACGCAGTATTTT

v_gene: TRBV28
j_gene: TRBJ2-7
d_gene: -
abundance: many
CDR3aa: CASTSLPGTYEQYF
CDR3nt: TGTGCCAGCACCTCACTCCCGGGAACCTACGAGCAGTACTTC

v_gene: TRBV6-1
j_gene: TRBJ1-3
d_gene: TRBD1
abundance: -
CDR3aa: CASALRTGTGGYTVYF
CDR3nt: TGTGCCAGCGCCCTCCGAACTGGGACAGGGGGCTACACCGTATATTTT

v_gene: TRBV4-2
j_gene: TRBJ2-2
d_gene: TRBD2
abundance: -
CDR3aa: CASGQLAGGTGELFF
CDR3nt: TGTGCCAGCGGCCAACTAGCGGGAGGCACCGGGGAGCTGTTTTTT

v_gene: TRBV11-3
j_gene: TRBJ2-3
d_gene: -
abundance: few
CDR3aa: CASSLRQQTDKQYF
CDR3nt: TGTGCCAGCAGCTTGCGTCAGCAAACAGATAAGCAGTATTTT

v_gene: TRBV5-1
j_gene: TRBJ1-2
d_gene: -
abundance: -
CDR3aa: CASCLAGQGYGYTF
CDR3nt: TGCGCCAGCTGTTTGGCGGGGCAAGGCTATGGTTACACCTTC

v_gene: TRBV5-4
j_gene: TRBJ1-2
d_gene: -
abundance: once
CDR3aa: CVSRHDRSNYGYAF
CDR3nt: TGTGTCAGCAGGCACGACCGGTCTAACTATGGCTACGCCTTC

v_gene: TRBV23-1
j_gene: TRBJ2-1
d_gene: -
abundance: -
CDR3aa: CASSQSVGGPLYNEQFF
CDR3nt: TGCGCCAGCAGTCAATCCGTGGGCGGCCCCCTTTACAATGAGCAGTTCTTC

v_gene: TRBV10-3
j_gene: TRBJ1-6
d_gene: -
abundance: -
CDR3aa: CVGRDGDTPLHF
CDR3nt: TGTGTCGGACGGGATGGCGATACACCCCTCCACTTT

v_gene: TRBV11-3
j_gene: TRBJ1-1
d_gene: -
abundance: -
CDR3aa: CASSLGGEETEAFF
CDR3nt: TGTGCCAGCAGCTTAGGAGGGGAGGAGACTGAAGCTTTCTTT

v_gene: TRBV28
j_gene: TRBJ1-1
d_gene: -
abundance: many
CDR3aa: CASSSPGNTEAFF
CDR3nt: TGTGCCAGCTCCAGTCCGGGAAACACTGAAGCTTTCTTT

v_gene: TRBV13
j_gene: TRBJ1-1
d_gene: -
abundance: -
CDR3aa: CASSLGGWTEAFF
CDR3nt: TGTGCTAGCAGCCTAGGGGGGTGGACTGAAGCTTTCTTT

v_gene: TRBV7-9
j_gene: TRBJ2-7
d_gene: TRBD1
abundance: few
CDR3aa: CASSLPRDSGQYF
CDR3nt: TGTGCCAGCAGCCTCCCCCGGGACAGCGGGCAGTACTTC

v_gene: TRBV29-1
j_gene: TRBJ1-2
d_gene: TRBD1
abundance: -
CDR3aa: CSALIRQGALGGCTF
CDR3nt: TGCAGTGCCTTAATCCGACAGGGGGCTTTAGGAGGCTGCACCTTC

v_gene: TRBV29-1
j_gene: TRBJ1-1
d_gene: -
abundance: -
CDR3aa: CSVGGGGGVLTAAFF
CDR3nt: TGCAGCGTTGGAGGGGGTGGGGGGGTTCTCACTGCAGCTTTCTTT

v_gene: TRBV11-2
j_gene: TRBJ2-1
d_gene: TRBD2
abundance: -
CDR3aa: CASTFRLAGGTSSYNEQFF
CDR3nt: TGTGCCAGCACCTTCCGACTAGCGGGAGGGACGAGCTCCTACAATGAGCAGTTCTTC

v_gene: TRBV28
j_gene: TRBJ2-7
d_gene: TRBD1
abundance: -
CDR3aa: CASSRDRGRSEQYF
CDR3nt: TGTGCCAGCAGCCGGGACAGGGGGCGCAGCGAGCAGTACTTC

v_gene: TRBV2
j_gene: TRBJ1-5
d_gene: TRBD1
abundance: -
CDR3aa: CASGRRTGGLPQHF
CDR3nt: TGTGCCAGCGGGCGGAGGACAGGGGGCCTCCCCCAGCATTTT

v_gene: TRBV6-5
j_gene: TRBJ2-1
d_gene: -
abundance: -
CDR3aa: CASSYGVLDGQFF
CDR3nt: TGTGCTAGCAGTTACGGGGTCCTGGATGGTCAGTTCTTC

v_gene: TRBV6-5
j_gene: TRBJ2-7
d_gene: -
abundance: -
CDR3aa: CASSCGAGQTYEQYF
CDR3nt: TGTGCCAGCAGTTGCGGGGCTGGACAGACTTACGAGCAGTACTTC

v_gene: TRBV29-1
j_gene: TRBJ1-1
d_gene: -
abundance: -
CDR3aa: CSVHFRENTEASF
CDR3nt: TGCAGCGTCCACTTTAGGGAAAACACTGAGGCTTCCTTT

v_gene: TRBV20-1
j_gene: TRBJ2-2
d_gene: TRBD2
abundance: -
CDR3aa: CSASLAGGPESGELFF
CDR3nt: TGCAGTGCTAGTTTAGCGGGAGGGCCAGAGAGCGGGGAGCTGTTTTTT

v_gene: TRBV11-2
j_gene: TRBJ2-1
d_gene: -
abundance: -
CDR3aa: CASSLPAAGLNERFF
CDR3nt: TGTGCCAGCAGCCTGCCCGCTGCTGGGTTAAATGAACGGTTCTTC

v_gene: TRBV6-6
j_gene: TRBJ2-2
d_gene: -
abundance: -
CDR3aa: CASNGSTRNTGELFF
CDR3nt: TGTGCCAGCAATGGTTCTACCAGGAACACCGGGGAGCTGTTTTTT

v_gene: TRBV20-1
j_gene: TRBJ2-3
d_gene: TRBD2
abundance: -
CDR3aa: CSASPSGSGDTQYF
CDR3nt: TGCAGTGCTAGCCCTAGCGGGAGCGGAGATACGCAGTATTTT

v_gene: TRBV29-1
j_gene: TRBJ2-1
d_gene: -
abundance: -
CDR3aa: CSVLGRGSLLSNKQFF
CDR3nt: TGCAGCGTCCTAGGTAGGGGGAGCTTATTGAGCAATAAGCAGTTCTTC

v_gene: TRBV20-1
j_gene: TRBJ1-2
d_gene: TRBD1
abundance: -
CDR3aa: CSTPGTVGSYGYTF
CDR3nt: TGCAGTACTCCCGGGACAGTAGGCAGCTATGGCTACACCTTC

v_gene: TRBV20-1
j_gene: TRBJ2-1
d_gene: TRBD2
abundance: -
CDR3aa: CSTRNVAGGHNEQFF
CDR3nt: TGCAGTACCAGAAATGTAGCGGGAGGGCACAATGAGCAGTTCTTC

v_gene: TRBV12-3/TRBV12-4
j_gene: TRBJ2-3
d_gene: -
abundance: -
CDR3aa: CANQDRVRTDTQYF
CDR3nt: TGTGCCAACCAAGACAGAGTTAGGACAGATACGCAGTATTTT

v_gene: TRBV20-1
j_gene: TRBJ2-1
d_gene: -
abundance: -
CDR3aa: CSARTCGTLGSYNEQFF
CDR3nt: TGCAGTGCTCGGACTTGCGGGACCCTCGGCTCTTACAATGAGCAGTTCTTC

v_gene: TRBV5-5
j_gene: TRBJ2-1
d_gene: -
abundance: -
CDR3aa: CVSSLAGTGAGNNEQFF
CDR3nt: TGTGTCAGCAGCTTGGCCGGGACGGGAGCTGGGAACAATGAGCAGTTCTTC

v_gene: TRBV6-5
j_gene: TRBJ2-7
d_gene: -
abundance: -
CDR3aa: CAGSTLTQNYEQYF
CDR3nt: TGTGCCGGCAGTACACTGACACAGAACTACGAGCAGTACTTC

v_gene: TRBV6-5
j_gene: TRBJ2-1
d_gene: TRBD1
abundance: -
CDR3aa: CASSWGQGMGTEQLF
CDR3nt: TGTGCCAGCAGTTGGGGACAGGGTATGGGCACTGAGCAGCTCTTC

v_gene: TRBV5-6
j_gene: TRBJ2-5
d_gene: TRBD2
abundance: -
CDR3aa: CASILSSGRCRETQYF
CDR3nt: TGTGCCAGCATTCTGAGCAGCGGGAGGTGTCGGGAGACCCAGTACTTC

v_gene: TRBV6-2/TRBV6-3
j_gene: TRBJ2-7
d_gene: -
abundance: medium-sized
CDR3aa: CASRDYSYEQYF
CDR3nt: TGTGCCAGCAGGGACTACTCCTACGAGCAGTACTTC

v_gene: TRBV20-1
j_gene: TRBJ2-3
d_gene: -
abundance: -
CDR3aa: CNADELWVDTQYF
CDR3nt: TGCAATGCTGACGAACTTTGGGTGGATACGCAGTATTTT

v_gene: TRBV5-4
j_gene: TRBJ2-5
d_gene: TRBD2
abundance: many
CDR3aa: CASSSGTTQETQYF
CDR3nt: TGTGCCAGCAGTTCCGGGACTACCCAAGAGACCCAGTACTTC

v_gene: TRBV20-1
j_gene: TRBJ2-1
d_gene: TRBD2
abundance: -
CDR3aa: CSASGGTSPNEQLF
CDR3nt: TGCAGTGCTAGTGGCGGGACTAGCCCTAATGAGCAGCTCTTC

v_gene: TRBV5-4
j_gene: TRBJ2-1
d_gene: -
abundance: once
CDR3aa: CASGGAPMNEQCF
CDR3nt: TGTGCCAGCGGCGGGGCTCCCATGAATGAGCAGTGCTTC

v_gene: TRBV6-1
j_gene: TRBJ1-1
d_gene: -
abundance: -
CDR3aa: CASSSSGATEVFF
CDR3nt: -

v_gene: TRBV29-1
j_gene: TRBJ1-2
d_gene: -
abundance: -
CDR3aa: CSVTETNYEYTF
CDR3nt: TGCAGTGTGACAGAAACTAACTATGAATACACCTTC

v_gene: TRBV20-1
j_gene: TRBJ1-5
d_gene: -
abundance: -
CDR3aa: CSARADDQPQHF
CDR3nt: TGCAGTGCTAGAGCAGACGATCAGCCACAGCATTTT

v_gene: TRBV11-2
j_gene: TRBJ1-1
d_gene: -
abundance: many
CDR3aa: CASGPQGRTEAFF
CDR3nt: TGTGCCAGCGGCCCCCAGGGGAGGACTGAAGCTTTCTTT

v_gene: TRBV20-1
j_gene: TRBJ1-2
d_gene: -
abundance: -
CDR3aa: CSARGGRVDYGYAF
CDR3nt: TGCAGTGCAAGAGGGGGGCGTGTTGACTATGGCTACGCCTTC

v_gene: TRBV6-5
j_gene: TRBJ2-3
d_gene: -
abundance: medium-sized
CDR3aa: CASRPGVSTDTQYF
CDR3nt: TGTGCCAGCCGCCCGGGGGTTAGCACAGATACGCAGTATTTT

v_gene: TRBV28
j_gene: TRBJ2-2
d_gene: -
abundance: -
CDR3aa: CASRSIGELSF
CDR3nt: TGTGCCAGCAGGTCCATCGGGGAGCTGTCTTTT

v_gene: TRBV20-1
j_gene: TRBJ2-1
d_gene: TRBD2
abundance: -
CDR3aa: CSATTLLAETYDKQFF
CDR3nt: TGCAGTGCTACTACCTTACTAGCGGAGACCTACGATAAGCAGTTCTTC

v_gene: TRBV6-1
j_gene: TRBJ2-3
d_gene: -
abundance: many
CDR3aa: CASSELGVGSGTDTQYF
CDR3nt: TGTGCCAGCAGTGAACTGGGAGTCGGTTCTGGCACAGATACGCAGTATTTT

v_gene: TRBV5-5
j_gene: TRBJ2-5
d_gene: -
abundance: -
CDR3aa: CTSSHPGWKETQYF
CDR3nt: TGTACCAGCAGTCATCCGGGATGGAAAGAGACCCAGTACTTC